What follows describes a single T cell receptor (beta chain). These data are taken from a study of blood T cell repertoires in COVID-19. Looking at the study overall: The United States, Italy and Spain supplied acute and convalescent COVID-19 samples.

V was cut by 1 base and J by 4 bases, with 10 bases left in between. Germline V lookup: CDR1 MGHDK, CDR2 SYGVNS. The CDR3 sequence is 14 residues long. Measured with immunoSEQ multiplex PCR; TCRdb has only the in-frame clones, and not every one. The sample carries 200,000 to 300,000 clones, about 86% recorded once. This sequence originates from a young man with active or convalescent COVID-19. What was sequenced was peripheral blood. V gene TRBV25-1 combines with J gene TRBJ1-1; a possible D gene is TRBD1 (6 bases). The CDR3 DNA reads TGTGCCAGCAGTGAATTGGGGGCGAGCACTGAAGCTTTCTTT. Its protein is CASSELGASTEAFF.